What follows is one T cell receptor (beta chain) and its context. The sample comes from a study of CD8+ T cells in alopecia areata. The length of the CDR3 is 14 residues. Germline lookup yields CDR1 MDHEN and CDR2 SYDVKM. Trimming took off 3 bases at V and 4 bases at J, with 13 bases between the two ends. Extraction and reverse transcription of RNA yielded cDNA as the sequencing template. The data were produced by immunoSEQ multiplex PCR, yet TCRdb's version contains in-frame clones alone and is incomplete. The sample lists 98,000 or so clones, 60% to 65% occurring once. Indicated treatment: oral pan-JAK inhibitor, 5-10 mg twice daily. In alopecia areata patients, both lesional scalp punch biopsies and peripheral blood were collected.

This clonotype was obtained from a human donor with alopecia areata. The sequencing here drew on CD8+ T cells sorted from blood, taken at week 4, from a patient treated with tofacitinib. The rearrangement links TRBV28 to TRBJ2-7; D not resolved. Here the CDR3 DNA reads TGTGCCAGCAGTTTGCGTGGGATCAGGTACGAGCAGTACTTC. It codes for CASSLRGIRYEQYF.